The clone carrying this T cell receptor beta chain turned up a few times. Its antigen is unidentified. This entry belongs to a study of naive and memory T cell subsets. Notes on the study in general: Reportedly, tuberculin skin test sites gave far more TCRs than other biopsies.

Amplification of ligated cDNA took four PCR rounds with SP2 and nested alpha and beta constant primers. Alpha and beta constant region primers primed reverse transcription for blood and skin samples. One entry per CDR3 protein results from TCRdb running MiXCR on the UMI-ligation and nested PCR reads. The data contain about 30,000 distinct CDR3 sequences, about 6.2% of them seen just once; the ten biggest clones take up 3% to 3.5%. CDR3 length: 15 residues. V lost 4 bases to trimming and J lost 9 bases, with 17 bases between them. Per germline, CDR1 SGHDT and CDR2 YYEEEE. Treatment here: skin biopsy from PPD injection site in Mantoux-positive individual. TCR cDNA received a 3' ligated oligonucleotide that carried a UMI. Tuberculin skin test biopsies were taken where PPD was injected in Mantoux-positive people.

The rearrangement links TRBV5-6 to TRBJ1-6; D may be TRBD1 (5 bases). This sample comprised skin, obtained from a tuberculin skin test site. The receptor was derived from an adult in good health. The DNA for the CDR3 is TGTGCCAGCAGCCCAAGGGGCCTTAACGTTTCACCCCTCCACTTT. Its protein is CASSPRGLNVSPLHF. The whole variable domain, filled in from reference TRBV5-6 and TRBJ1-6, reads DAGVTQSPTHLIKTRGQQVTLRCSPKSGHDTVSWYQQALGQGPQFIFQYYEEEERQRGNFPDRFSGHQFPNYSSELNVNALLLGDSALYLCASSPRGLNVSPLHFGNGTRLTVT.